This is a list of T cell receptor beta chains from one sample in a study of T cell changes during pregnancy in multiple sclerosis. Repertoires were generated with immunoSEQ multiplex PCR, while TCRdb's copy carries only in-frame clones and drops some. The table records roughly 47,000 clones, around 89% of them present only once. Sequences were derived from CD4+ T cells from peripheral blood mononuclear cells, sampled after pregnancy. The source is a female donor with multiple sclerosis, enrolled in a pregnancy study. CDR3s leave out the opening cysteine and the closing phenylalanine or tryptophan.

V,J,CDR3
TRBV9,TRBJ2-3,ASSPRDYRVTDTQY
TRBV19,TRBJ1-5,ASSERVLGRANQPQH
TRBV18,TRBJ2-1,ASSLRDSGNEQF
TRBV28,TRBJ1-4,ASSFGREQSNEKLF
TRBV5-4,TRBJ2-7,ASSLPGQGSNEQY
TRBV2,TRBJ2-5,ASSEQAAGGVETQY
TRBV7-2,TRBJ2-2,ASRTSGSTGELF
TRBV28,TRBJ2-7,ASTRGWYEQY
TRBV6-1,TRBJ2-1,ASSVLAGYNEQF
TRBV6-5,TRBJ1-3,ASSRGPAGNTIY
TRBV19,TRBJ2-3,ASSLLESTDTQY
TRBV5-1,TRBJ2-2,ASSLLSANTGELF
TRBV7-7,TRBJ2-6,ASSHGGSGANVLT
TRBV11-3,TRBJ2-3,ASSLGQGQTDTQY
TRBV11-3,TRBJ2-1,ASSQRTGYEQF
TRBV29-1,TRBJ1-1,SVEFGHQNTEAF
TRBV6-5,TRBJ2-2,ASRGQGGNTGELF
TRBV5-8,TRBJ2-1,ASSHGTSGREDEQF
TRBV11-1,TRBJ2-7,ASSPRTSASYEQY
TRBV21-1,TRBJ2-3,ASSDRGRTDTQY
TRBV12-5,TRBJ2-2,ASGLATSGRAGELF
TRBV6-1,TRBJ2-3,ASKLLASTDTQY
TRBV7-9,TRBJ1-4,ASSLSRESEKLF
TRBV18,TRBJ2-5,ASSQRQAETQY
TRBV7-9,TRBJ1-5,ASSRSGESNQPQH
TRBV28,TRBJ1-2,ASSLPGVYYGYT
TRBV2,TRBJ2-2,ASYHSTGELF
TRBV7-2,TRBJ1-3,ASSLDSSGNTIY
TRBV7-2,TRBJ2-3,ASSLTSGGPDTQY
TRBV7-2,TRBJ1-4,ASSHDRGPGEKLF
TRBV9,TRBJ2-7,ASSVGLAETYEQY
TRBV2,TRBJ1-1,ATRRGLNTEAF
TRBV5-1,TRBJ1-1,ASSPGQGEKAF
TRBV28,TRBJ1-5,ASTIGGGYQPQH
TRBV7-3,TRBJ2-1,ASSPGLARYNEQF
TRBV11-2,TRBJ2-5,ASSLVSGLGETQY
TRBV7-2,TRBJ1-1,ASSPSRVGNTEAF
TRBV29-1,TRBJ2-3,SASYPGLAGGPGDTQY
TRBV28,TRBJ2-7,ASGDRVYHEQY
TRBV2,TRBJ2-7,ASRRTGTILAYEQY
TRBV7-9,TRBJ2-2,ASSPGGAWSTGELF
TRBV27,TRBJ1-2,ASSYSLKLDGTSGDT